The 7 T cell receptor beta chains given below trace back to one sample, sequenced in a study of T cell changes during pregnancy in multiple sclerosis. Clones were read by immunoSEQ multiplex PCR, and TCRdb kept only the in-frame ones, dropping some. The sample has about 94,000 clones, under 95% seen once. Sample: peripheral blood, taken after pregnancy. The receptor set was obtained from a female donor with multiple sclerosis, enrolled in a pregnancy study.

This rearrangement joins TRBV5-5 to TRBJ2-7, with D possibly TRBD2 on 6 matching bases. The germline V and J ends were trimmed by 4 bases and 1 base, with 21 bases remaining between them. The CDR3 contains 17 residues. Germline loops: CDR1 SGHKS, CDR2 YYEKEE (reference sequence). CDR3 sequence (DNA): TGTGCCAGCAGCCCCCCCGGGTCCGGGACTGTATCCTACGAGCAGTACTTC. Residues: CASSPPGSGTVSYEQYF.

V is TRBV18 and J is TRBJ1-1; D possibly corresponds to TRBD1 (6 bases). Trimming shortened V by 6 bases and J by 1 base, and 18 bases separated the two germline ends. Looked up from germline, CDR1 is KGHSH and CDR2 is LQKENI. The CDR3 is 16 residues long. CDR3 region: CASSAKPGGANTEAFF. CDR3 bases: TGTGCCAGCTCCGCAAAGCCGGGGGGGGCGAACACTGAAGCTTTCTTT.

The chain recombines TRBV5-1 with TRBJ2-1; TRBD1 is a possible D gene (6 bases). The CDR3 loop spans 15 amino acids. The V and J ends lost 4 bases and 4 bases respectively, with 15 bases between them. CDR1 and CDR2 (germline): SGHRS, YFSETQ. The CDR3 DNA reads as TGCGCCAGCAGCCCCCTGGGGGCGACGTACAATGAGCAGTTCTTC. As protein: CASSPLGATYNEQFF.

The chain joins TRBV5-8 to TRBJ2-7, with 12 bases matching TRBD2. Germline V lookup: CDR1 SGHTS, CDR2 YDEGEE. V trimming: 4 bases; J trimming: 3 bases; junction bases outside the gene matches: 11. The CDR3 is made up of 17 amino acids. CDR3 bases: TGTGCCAGCAGCCTAGGACTAGCGGGGCCCCATGACTACGAGCAGTACTTC. Its translation is CASSLGLAGPHDYEQYF. Together with reference TRBV5-8 and TRBJ2-7, the CDR3 gives the full variable domain: EAGVTQSPTHLIKTRGQQATLRCSPISGHTSVYWYQQALGLGLQFLLWYDEGEERNRGNFPPRFSGRQFPNYSSELNVNALELEDSALYLCASSLGLAGPHDYEQYFGPGTRLTVT.

The chain carries TRBV19 and TRBJ2-1; possibly TRBD2 for D (6 bases). Looked up from germline, CDR1 is LNHDA and CDR2 is SQIVND (reference sequence). The ends were cut back, 10 bases at V and 2 bases at J, with 12 bases in the middle. This CDR3 spans 13 amino acids. The CDR3 DNA is TGTGCCACCTCGTGGGGGGCCTACAATGAGCAGTTCTTC. Its protein is CATSWGAYNEQFF.

CDR3: CASSFGTSGGRSHTQYF. As DNA, the CDR3 is TGTGCCAGCAGCTTCGGGACTAGCGGGGGGAGGTCGCATACGCAGTATTTT. V is TRBV9 and J is TRBJ2-3; 15 bases match TRBD2. The germline V gene encodes CDR1 SGDLS and CDR2 YYNGEE. Trimming took 4 bases from V and 7 from J; bases not matched to a gene: 10. The CDR3 extends over 17 amino acids.

The rearrangement links TRBV5-8 to TRBJ2-7; D is undetermined. Trimming removed 3 bases at V and 3 bases at J, with 7 bases between. Germline assignment: CDR1 SGHTS and CDR2 YDEGEE. The CDR3 sequence is 12 residues long. CDR3 DNA: TGTGCCAGCAGCTACGGGTACTACGAGCAGTACTTC. This sequence encodes CASSYGYYEQYF.